Described below is a single T cell receptor beta chain sequence and its context. The antigen is not known. These data belong to a study of cytomegalovirus exposure and HLA in healthy donors. The PCR contained 60 Vbeta and 13 Jbeta primers. Produced via immunoSEQ multiplex PCR; TCRdb's table is partial and in-frame only. The table shows about 130,000 clones, with around 86% occurring only once. Whole-study findings and limits: Researchers counted 180 or so TCR beta chains as cytomegalovirus-associated. A later examination showed that TCR association rates differed by HLA locus, with DRB1 most and HLA-C fewest.

This CDR3 region has 15 residues. V was pared by 3 bases and J by 6 bases, with 10 bases of the junction left unmatched. CDR1 and CDR2 (germline): MNHEY, SMNVEV (reference sequence). The chain uses TRBV27 and TRBJ2-7; 8 bases are shared with TRBD1. This sequence originates from a man aged 18 to 29 in good health and CMV-seronegative. Sample: PBMCs. The CDR3 spells CASSFRYDRGAEQYF. The CDR3 DNA sequence: TGTGCCAGCAGTTTCCGATACGACAGGGGAGCCGAGCAGTACTTC.